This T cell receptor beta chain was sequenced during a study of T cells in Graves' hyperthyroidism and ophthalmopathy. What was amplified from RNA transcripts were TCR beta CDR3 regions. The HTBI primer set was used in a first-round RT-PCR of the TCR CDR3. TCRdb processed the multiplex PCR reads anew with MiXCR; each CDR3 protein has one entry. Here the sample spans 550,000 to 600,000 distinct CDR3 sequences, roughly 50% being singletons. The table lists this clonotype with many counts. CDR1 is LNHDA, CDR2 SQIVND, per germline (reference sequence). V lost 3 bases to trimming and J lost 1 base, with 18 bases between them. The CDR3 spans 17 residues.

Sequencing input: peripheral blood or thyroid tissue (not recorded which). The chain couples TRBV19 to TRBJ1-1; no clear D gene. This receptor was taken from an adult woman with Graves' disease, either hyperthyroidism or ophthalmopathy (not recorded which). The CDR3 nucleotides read TGTGCCAGTAGTATCCGTCCCTTAATCGGTTCGAACACTGAAGCTTTCTTT. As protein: CASSIRPLIGSNTEAFF.